These 7 T cell receptor beta chains originate from one sample sequenced in a study of human CD8 memory T cell subsets. Sequencing libraries of TCR beta were made by UMI-labeled 5' RACE. TCRdb reprocessed the 5' RACE reads and stores each CDR3 protein as one record, lacking DNA. The listing records roughly 3,700 distinct CDR3 sequences. Sequenced material: CD8+ T cells from PBMCs. Receptor source: a human donor in good health.

This clonotype ranks as medium-sized (0.01 to 0.1%) in terms of frequency. This chain links TRBV7-9 with TRBJ2-1. This CDR3 is built from 15 residues. CDR1 and CDR2 from the germline V gene are SEHNR and FQNEAQ (reference sequence). CDR3 sequence: CASRRWPSSYNEQFF.

The chain employs TRBV7-9 and TRBJ2-7; TCRdb selects TRBD1, and the lack of DNA leaves this call unchecked. CDR1 SEHNR and CDR2 FQNEAQ come from the germline V gene (reference sequence). This CDR3 spans 15 amino acids. The CDR3 sequence: CASSATGQGIYEQYF. Full variable domain (remainder filled in from reference TRBV7-9 and TRBJ2-7): DTGVSQNPRHKITKRGQNVTFRCDPISEHNRLYWYRQTLGQGPEFLTYFQNEAQLEKSRLLSDRFSAERPKGSFSTLEIQRTEQGDSAMYLCASSATGQGIYEQYFGPGTRLTVT.

The CDR3 loop is CASSQIFGGTGELFF. V gene TRBV23-1 combines with J gene TRBJ2-2. TRBV23-1 is marked as an open reading frame, function uncertain. The CDR3 length is 15 residues.

The CDR3: CASSSGGLWYEQFF. The V gene is TRBV12-3 or TRBV12-4, the J gene TRBJ2-1. This CDR3 is built from 14 residues.

This chain links TRBV5-4 with TRBJ1-1; lacking DNA, the TRBD1 call made by TCRdb goes unchecked. The CDR3 has 14 residues. Germline V CDR1 and CDR2: SGHNT, YYREEE (reference sequence). The CDR3 reads CASSLSGGATEAFF.

This chain links TRBV5-1 with TRBJ1-2. The CDR3 consists of 15 residues. The germline gives CDR1 SGHRS, CDR2 YFSETQ. CDR3 amino acids: CASSLVYSAGTDYTF.

This clonotype is labeled medium-sized based on frequency. The J gene is TRBJ1-2, the V gene TRBV20-1. Germline CDR1 DFQATT, CDR2 SNEGSKA (reference sequence). The CDR3 length is 16 residues. The CDR3 sequence is CSARVYNRGKGYGYTF.